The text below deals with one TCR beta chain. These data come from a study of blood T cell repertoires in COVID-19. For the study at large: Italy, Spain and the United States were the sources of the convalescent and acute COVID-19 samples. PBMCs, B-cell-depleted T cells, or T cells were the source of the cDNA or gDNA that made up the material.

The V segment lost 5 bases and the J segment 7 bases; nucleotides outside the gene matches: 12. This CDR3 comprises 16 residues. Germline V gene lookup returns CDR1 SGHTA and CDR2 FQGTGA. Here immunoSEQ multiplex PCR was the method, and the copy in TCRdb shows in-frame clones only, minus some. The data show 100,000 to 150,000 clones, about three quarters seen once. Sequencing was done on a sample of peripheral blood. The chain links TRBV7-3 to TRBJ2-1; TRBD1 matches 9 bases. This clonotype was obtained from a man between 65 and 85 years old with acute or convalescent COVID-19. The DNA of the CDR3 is TGTGCCAGCAGCCCCACCCGGGACAGGGCACGGAATGAGCAGTTCTTC. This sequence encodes CASSPTRDRARNEQFF.